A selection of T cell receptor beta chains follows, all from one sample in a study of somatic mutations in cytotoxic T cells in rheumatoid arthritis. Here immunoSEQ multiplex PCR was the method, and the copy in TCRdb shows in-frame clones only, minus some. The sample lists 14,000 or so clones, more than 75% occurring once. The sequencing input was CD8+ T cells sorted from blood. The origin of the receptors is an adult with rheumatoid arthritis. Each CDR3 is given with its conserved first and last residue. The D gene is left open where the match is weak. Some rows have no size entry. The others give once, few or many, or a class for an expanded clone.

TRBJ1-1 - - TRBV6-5 CASSYSGRADYQF TGTGCCAGCAGTTACTCAGGACGGGCAGACTATCAATTT
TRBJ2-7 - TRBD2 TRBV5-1 CASSSPGGAGEPYEQYF TGCGCCAGCAGTTCCCCGGGTGGAGCGGGAGAGCCCTACGAGCAGTACTTC
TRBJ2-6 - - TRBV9 CASSTSGANVLTF TGTGCCAGCAGCACCTCTGGGGCCAACGTCCTGACTTTC
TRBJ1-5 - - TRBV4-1 CASSQERVLNQPQHF TGCGCCAGCAGCCAGGAAAGGGTCCTCAATCAGCCCCAGCATTTT
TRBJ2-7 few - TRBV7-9 CASSPTLAEQYF TGTGCCAGCAGCCCGACCCTGGCCGAGCAGTACTTC
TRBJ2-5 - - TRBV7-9 CASSLVSETQYF TGTGCCAGCAGCTTAGTCTCGGAGACCCAGTACTTC
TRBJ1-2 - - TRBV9 CASSVEVEGGYTF TGTGCCAGCAGCGTAGAAGTGGAAGGTGGCTACACCTTC
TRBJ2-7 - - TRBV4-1 CASSQVPKTYEQYF TGCGCCAGCAGCCAAGTACCCAAGACCTACGAGCAGTACTTC
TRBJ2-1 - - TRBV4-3 CASSPRSALPEQFF TGCGCCAGCAGCCCCCGATCCGCCTTGCCTGAGCAGTTCTTC
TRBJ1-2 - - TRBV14 CASSQEPGAGYYGYTF TGTGCCAGCAGCCAAGAACCCGGGGCCGGCTACTATGGCTACACCTTC
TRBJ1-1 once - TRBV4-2 CASSQKILRGGGTEAFF TGTGCCAGCAGCCAAAAGATACTAAGGGGAGGGGGTACTGAAGCTTTCTTT
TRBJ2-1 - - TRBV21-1 CASNDRTSGFLWYNEQFF TGTGCCAGCAACGACCGGACTAGCGGGTTTTTGTGGTACAATGAGCAGTTCTTC
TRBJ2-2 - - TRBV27 CASSLGFLGTGELFF TGTGCCAGCAGTTTAGGGTTTCTTGGGACCGGGGAGCTGTTTTTT
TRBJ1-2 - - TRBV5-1 CASSPGDGYTF TGCGCCAGCAGCCCGGGGGATGGCTACACCTTC
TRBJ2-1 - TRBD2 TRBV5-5 CASRDWALAGANDNEQFF TGTGCCAGCAGAGACTGGGCTCTAGCGGGGGCGAACGACAATGAGCAGTTCTTC
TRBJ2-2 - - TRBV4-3 CASSHLMGGGGTGELFF TGCGCCAGCAGCCACCTTATGGGGGGAGGAGGCACCGGGGAGCTGTTTTTT
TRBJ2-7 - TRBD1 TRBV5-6 CASSPPGQGVPEQYF TGTGCCAGCAGCCCGCCGGGACAGGGGGTTCCCGAGCAGTACTTC
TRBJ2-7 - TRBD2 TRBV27 CASSFSGSYEQYF TGTGCCAGCAGCTTTAGCGGGAGCTACGAGCAGTACTTC
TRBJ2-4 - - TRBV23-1 CAKPGQKNIQYF TGCGCCAAGCCCGGGCAAAAAAACATTCAGTACTTC
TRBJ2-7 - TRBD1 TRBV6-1 CASSNRGPAYEQYF TGTGCCAGCAGTAACAGGGGGCCAGCCTACGAGCAGTACTTC
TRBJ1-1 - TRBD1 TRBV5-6 CASSQQGWNTEAFF TGTGCCAGCAGCCAACAGGGGTGGAACACTGAAGCTTTCTTT
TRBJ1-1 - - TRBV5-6 CASTFHENTEAFF TGTGCCAGCACCTTCCATGAGAACACTGAAGCTTTCTTT
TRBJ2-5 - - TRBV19 CASSVTSRETQYF TGTGCCAGTAGTGTCACCTCGAGGGAGACCCAGTACTTC
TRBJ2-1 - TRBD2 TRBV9 CASSYRLAPSVAEQFF TGTGCCAGCAGCTATCGACTAGCCCCAAGTGTCGCTGAGCAGTTCTTC
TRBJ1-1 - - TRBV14 CASSQERLPVEAFF TGTGCCAGCAGCCAAGAACGTCTACCGGTAGAAGCTTTCTTT
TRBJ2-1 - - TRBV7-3 CASSHAADLGYNEQFF TGTGCCAGCAGCCATGCCGCGGACCTGGGATACAATGAGCAGTTCTTC
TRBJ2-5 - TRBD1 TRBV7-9 CASSPPRGTGREQYF TGTGCCAGCAGCCCCCCTAGGGGGACAGGGCGGGAGCAGTACTTC
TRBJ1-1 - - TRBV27 CASSLGGMNTEAFF TGTGCCAGCAGTTTAGGAGGTATGAACACTGAAGCTTTCTTT
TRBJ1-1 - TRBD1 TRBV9 CASRDRGGTEAFF TGTGCCAGCAGGGACAGGGGGGGGACTGAAGCTTTCTTT
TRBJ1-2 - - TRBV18 CASSPLRENNYGYTF TGTGCCAGCTCACCACTCAGGGAGAATAACTATGGCTACACCTTC
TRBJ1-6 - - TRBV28 CASRTLPHNSPLHF TGTGCCAGCAGGACCCTACCCCATAATTCACCCCTCCACTTT
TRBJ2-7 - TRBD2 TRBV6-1 CASSDLAGSSYEQYF TGTGCCAGCAGTGATTTAGCGGGTAGCTCCTACGAGCAGTACTTC
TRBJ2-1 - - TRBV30 CAGIGLSDYNEQFF TGTGCCGGGATAGGACTATCAGACTACAATGAGCAGTTCTTC
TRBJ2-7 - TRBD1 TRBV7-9 CASSRDRVEQYF TGTGCCAGCAGCCGGGACAGGGTCGAGCAGTACTTC
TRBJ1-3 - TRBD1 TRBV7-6 CASSSGGPGNTIYF TGTGCCAGCAGCTCAGGGGGGCCTGGAAACACCATATATTTT
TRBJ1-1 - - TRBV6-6 CASSYAVLNTEAFF TGTGCCAGCAGTTATGCGGTATTGAACACTGAAGCTTTCTTT
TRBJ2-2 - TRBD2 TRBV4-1 CASSQDIQREWDGELFF TGCGCCAGCAGCCAAGATATACAGCGGGAGTGGGACGGGGAGCTGTTTTTT
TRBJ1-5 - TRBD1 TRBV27 CASSPFSGQGHNQPQHF TGTGCCAGCAGCCCTTTTTCGGGACAGGGCCACAATCAGCCCCAGCATTTT
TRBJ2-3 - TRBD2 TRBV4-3 CASSRAGGGVGRTDTQYF TGCGCCAGCAGCCGGGCAGGCGGGGGGGTGGGTCGCACAGATACGCAGTATTTT
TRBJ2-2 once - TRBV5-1 CASSLEGPNTGELFF TGCGCCAGCAGCTTGGAAGGGCCGAACACCGGGGAGCTGTTTTTT
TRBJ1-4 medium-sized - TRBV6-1 CASERVKLFF TGTGCCAGCGAAAGGGTAAAACTGTTTTTT
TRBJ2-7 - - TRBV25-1 CASSEFRGREQYF TGTGCCAGCAGTGAATTTAGAGGTCGGGAGCAGTACTTC
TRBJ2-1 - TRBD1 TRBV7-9 CASTNPGDRVSDEQFF TGTGCCAGCACCAATCCCGGGGACAGGGTCTCCGATGAGCAGTTCTTC
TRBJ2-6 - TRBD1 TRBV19 CASRTGRLSGANVLTF TGTGCCAGCAGGACAGGGAGGCTGTCCGGGGCCAACGTCCTGACTTTC
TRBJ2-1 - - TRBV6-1 CASSAGQGEGNEQFF TGTGCCAGCAGCGCTGGGCAGGGGGAGGGCAATGAGCAGTTCTTC
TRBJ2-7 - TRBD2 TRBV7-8 CASSLGTSLAEASYEQYF TGTGCCAGCAGCTTAGGGACCTCACTAGCGGAGGCGTCCTACGAGCAGTACTTC
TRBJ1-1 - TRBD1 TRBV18 CASSPLTTGGTEAFF TGTGCCAGCTCACCACTTACGACAGGGGGCACTGAAGCTTTCTTT
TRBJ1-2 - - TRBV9 CASSPGWKGGYGYTF TGTGCCAGCAGCCCCGGGTGGAAGGGAGGCTATGGCTACACCTTC
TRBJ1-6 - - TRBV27 CASTSGLFGSPLHF TGTGCCAGCACCTCGGGACTCTTCGGTTCACCCCTCCACTTT
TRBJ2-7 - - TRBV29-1 CSVAEIGPLDEQYF TGCAGCGTGGCGGAGATAGGCCCCTTGGACGAGCAGTACTTC
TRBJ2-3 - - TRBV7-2 CASSYYHTDTQYF TGTGCCAGCAGCTACTACCACACAGATACGCAGTATTTT
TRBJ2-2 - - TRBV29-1 CSVAGQKTGELFF TGCAGCGTTGCTGGGCAGAAGACCGGGGAGCTGTTTTTT
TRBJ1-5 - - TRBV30 CAWSEGDGQPQHF TGTGCCTGGAGTGAAGGGGACGGGCAGCCCCAGCATTTT
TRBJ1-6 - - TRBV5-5 CASSFEVSSYNSPLHF TGTGCCAGCAGCTTCGAGGTCAGCTCCTATAATTCACCCCTCCACTTT
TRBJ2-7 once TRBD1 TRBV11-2 CASSDEWDRSSYEQYF TGTGCCAGCAGCGACGAGTGGGACAGGAGCTCCTACGAGCAGTACTTC
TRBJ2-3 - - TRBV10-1 CASSVRLYTDTQYF TGCGCCAGCAGTGTTCGCCTTTACACAGATACGCAGTATTTT